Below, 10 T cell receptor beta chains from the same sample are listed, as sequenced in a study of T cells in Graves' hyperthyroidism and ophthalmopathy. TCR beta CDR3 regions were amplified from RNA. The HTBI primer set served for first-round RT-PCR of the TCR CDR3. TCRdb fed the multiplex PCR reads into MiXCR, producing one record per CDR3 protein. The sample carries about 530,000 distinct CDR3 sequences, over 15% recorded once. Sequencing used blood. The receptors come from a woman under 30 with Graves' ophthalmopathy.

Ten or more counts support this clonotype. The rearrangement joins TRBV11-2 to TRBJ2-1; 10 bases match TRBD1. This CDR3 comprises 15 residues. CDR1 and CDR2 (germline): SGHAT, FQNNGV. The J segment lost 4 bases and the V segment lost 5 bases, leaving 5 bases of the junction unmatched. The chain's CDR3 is CASSGDRGRYNEQFF. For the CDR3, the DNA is TGTGCCAGCAGCGGCGACAGGGGGCGTTACAATGAGCAGTTCTTC.

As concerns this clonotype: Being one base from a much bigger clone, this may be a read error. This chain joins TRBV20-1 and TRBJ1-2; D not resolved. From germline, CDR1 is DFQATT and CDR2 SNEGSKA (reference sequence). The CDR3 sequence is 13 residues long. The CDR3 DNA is TGCGGTGCTAGAGAATCGGATAACTATGGCTACACCTTC. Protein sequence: CGARESDNYGYTF.

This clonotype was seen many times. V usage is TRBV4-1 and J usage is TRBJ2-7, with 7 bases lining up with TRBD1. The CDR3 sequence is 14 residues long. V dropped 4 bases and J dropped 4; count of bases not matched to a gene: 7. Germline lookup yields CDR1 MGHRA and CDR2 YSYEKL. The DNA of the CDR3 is TGCGCCAGCAGCCGGGGACAGTTGGAATACGAGCAGTACTTC. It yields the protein CASSRGQLEYEQYF.

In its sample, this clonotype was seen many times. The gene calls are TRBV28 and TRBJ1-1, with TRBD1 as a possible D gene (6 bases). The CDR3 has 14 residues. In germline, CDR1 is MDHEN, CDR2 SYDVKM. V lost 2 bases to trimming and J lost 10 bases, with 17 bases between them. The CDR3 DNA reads TGTGCCAGCAGTTTAGTATTGGGGACACTACGAGCTTTCTTT. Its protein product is CASSLVLGTLRAFF.

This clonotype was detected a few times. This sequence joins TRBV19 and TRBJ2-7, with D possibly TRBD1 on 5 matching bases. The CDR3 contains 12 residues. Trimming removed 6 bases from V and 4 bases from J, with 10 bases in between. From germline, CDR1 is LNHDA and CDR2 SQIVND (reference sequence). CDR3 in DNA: TGTGCCAGTAGCGCGACAGCGTACGAGCAGTACTTC. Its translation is CASSATAYEQYF.

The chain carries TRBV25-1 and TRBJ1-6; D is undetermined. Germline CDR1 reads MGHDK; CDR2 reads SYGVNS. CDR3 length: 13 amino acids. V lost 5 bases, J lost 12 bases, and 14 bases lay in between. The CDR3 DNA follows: TGTGCCAGCAGTCAAGAGGGCCAGAAACCCCTCCACTTT. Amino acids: CASSQEGQKPLHF.

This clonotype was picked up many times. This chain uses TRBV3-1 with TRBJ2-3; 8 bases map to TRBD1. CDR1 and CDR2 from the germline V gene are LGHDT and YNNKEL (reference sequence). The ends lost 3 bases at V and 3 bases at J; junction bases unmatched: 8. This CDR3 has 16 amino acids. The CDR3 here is CASSHNDRGGTDTQYF. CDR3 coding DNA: TGTGCCAGCAGCCATAATGACAGGGGAGGAACAGATACGCAGTATTTT.

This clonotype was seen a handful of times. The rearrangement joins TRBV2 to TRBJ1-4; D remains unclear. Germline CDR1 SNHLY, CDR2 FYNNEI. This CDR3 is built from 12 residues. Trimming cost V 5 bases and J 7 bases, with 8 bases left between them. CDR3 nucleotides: TGTGCCAGCAGTCGCGCGGGTGAAAAACTGTTTTTT. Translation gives CASSRAGEKLFF.

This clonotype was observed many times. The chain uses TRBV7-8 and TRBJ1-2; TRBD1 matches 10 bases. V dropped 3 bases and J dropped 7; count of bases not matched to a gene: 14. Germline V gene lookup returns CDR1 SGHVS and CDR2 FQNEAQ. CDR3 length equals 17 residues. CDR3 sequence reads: CASSFIGTGDHGSGYTF. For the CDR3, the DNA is TGTGCCAGCAGCTTCATCGGGACAGGGGACCACGGGAGTGGCTACACCTTC.

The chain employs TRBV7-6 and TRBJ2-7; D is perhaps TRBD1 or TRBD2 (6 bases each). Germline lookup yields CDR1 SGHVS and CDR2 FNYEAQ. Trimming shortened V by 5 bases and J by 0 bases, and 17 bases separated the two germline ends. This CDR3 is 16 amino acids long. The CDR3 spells CASSPPGGPSSYEQYF. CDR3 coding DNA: TGTGCCAGCAGCCCTCCCGGGGGCCCCTCCTCCTACGAGCAGTACTTC.